The 16 T cell receptor beta chains listed next were all sequenced from one sample in a study of T cell repertoires in cytomegalovirus infection. TCRdb ran MiXCR on the reads and lists one entry per CDR3 protein. The repertoire holds about 110,000 distinct CDR3 sequences, with around 30% as singletons. Their cognate antigens are unknown. Sample: CD8+ T cells from cultured PBMCs, taken from culture after CMV antigen stimulation. All receptors come from a human donor in good health (CMV status not recorded). Some clones in this sample may be carry-over from other donors' samples.

This clonotype was observed a few times. The gene calls are TRBV12-3 or TRBV12-4 and TRBJ2-2; D unclear. The CDR3 runs 13 residues. Between the trimmed V and J ends, which lost 3 bases and 4 bases, there was a span of 6 bases. In nucleotides, the CDR3 is TGTGCCAGCAGTTTCACGGGCACCGGGGAGCTGTTTTTT. This codes for CASSFTGTGELFF.

This sequence joins TRBV2 and TRBJ2-1; D not certain. Germline lookup yields CDR1 SNHLY and CDR2 FYNNEI. Between the trimmed V and J ends, which lost 7 bases and 0 bases, there was a span of 10 bases. The CDR3 covers 14 residues. The CDR3 sequence is CASTLESSYNEQFF. The CDR3 DNA follows: TGTGCCAGCACTCTCGAAAGCTCCTACAATGAGCAGTTCTTC.

The chain combines TRBV18 with TRBJ2-2; TRBD1 aligns across 7 bases. Trimming at V came to 3 bases and at J to 3 bases, leaving 1 base not matched to a gene. The CDR3 is 14 residues long. Germline values: CDR1 KGHSH, CDR2 LQKENI. For the CDR3, the DNA is TGTGCCAGCTCACCGACAGGGCACACCGGGGAGCTGTTTTTT. Amino acid sequence: CASSPTGHTGELFF.

A few counts support this clonotype. V is TRBV2 and J is TRBJ2-5; D gene unclear. Germline CDR1 SNHLY, CDR2 FYNNEI. This CDR3 is built from 14 residues. Trimming stripped 10 bases from V and 0 bases from J, with 15 bases between. The CDR3 region has the DNA TGTGCCACTACCGACCCTGGGTACCAAGAGACCCAGTACTTC. It is translated as CATTDPGYQETQYF.

This clonotype was detected many times. The chain is built from TRBV7-2 and TRBJ2-3; 7 positions agree with TRBD1. The CDR3 spans 16 residues. V dropped 2 bases and J dropped 4; count of bases not matched to a gene: 9. The germline V gene has CDR1 SGHTA and CDR2 FQGNSA. CDR3 bases: TGTGCCAGCAGCTTATCGACAGGGAATGGCGCAGATACGCAGTATTTT. Encoded protein: CASSLSTGNGADTQYF.

The chain joins TRBV28 to TRBJ2-7, with D possibly called TRBD1 or TRBD2 (6 bases each). Germline V CDR1 and CDR2: MDHEN, SYDVKM. This CDR3 is built from 14 residues. V shed 6 bases and J shed 4 bases, with 16 bases lying between them. The CDR3 spells CASRVGGPAYEQYF. Here the CDR3 DNA reads TGTGCCAGCAGGGTTGGGGGGCCGGCTTACGAGCAGTACTTC.

This clonotype was detected only a few times. The chain links TRBV12-3 or TRBV12-4 to TRBJ2-1; D is unclear. The CDR3 is 13 residues long. With 3 bases removed from V and 9 bases from J, the gap between germline ends came to 12 bases. CDR3: CASSFSIVGEQFF. The CDR3 DNA is TGTGCCAGCAGTTTTTCTATCGTAGGTGAGCAGTTCTTC.

The rearrangement joins TRBV7-6 to TRBJ2-7; the match to TRBD1 covers 10 bases. There are 14 residues in the CDR3. Trimming at V came to 3 bases and at J to 6 bases, leaving 5 bases not matched to a gene. CDR1 SGHVS and CDR2 FNYEAQ come from the germline V gene. CDR3 coding DNA: TGTGCCAGCAGCTTGGGGACAGGGGACGGCGAGCAGTACTTC. Its protein product is CASSLGTGDGEQYF.

The sample holds a few counts of this clonotype. The chain is built from TRBV4-1 and TRBJ1-2; 7 positions match TRBD1. The CDR3 sequence is 16 residues long. The germline CDR1 and CDR2 sequences are MGHRA and YSYEKL. The ends lost 1 base at V and 7 bases at J; junction bases unmatched: 12. The CDR3 nucleotides are TGCGCCAGCAGCCAAGGGACAGGCGGGGGTAGGGGTGGCTACACCTTC. This translates into CASSQGTGGGRGGYTF.

This chain uses TRBV28 with TRBJ2-7, with D possibly being TRBD1 (6 bases). Germline CDR1 and CDR2: MDHEN and SYDVKM. V was shortened by 5 bases and J by 0 bases, with 17 bases between the two germline ends. The CDR3 runs 16 residues. As DNA, the CDR3 is TGTGCCAGCAGTCTGGAACTGGACAGTTACTCCTACGAGCAGTACTTC. This gives the protein CASSLELDSYSYEQYF.

The table lists this clonotype with a few counts. The chain couples TRBV7-2 to TRBJ1-2, with 9 positions matching TRBD1. The germline V gene has CDR1 SGHTA and CDR2 FQGNSA. With V trimmed by 7 bases and J by 6 bases, 12 bases remained unmatched. This CDR3 is built from 15 residues. CDR3 bases: TGTGCCAGCATTTTAGGGAGGGGACAGGGCCATGGCTACACCTTC. Translated, it gives CASILGRGQGHGYTF.

This clonotype was seen a few times. The chain employs TRBV7-9 and TRBJ1-1; tentative D call: TRBD1 (5 bases). The CDR3 covers 11 residues. The V end lost 3 bases, the J end lost 11 bases, and 10 bases lay between the germline ends. CDR1 SEHNR and CDR2 FQNEAQ come from the germline V gene (reference sequence). The CDR3 DNA reads TGTGCCAGCAGCTTGGATCGGGGGGCTTTCTTT. Protein sequence: CASSLDRGAFF.

This rearrangement joins TRBV6-1 to TRBJ1-1, with 8 bases lining up with TRBD1. The V gene end was trimmed by 3 bases and the J gene end by 1 base; junction bases not matched to a gene: 4. In germline, CDR1 is MNHNS, CDR2 SASEGT. The CDR3 consists of 15 residues. The CDR3 sequence: CASSETGAPNTEAFF. The CDR3 region has the DNA TGTGCCAGCAGTGAGACAGGGGCGCCGAACACTGAAGCTTTCTTT.

This clonotype was counted at least ten times. This chain joins TRBV27 and TRBJ2-5, with D possibly being TRBD1 or TRBD2 (5 bases each). The germline CDR1 and CDR2 sequences are MNHEY and SMNVEV (reference sequence). CDR3 length: 15 amino acids. V dropped 5 bases and J dropped 7 bases, with 20 bases sitting between them. The CDR3, as DNA: TGTGCCAGCAGTATCCTCGGGGCCGCTTTAGGGACCCAGTACTTC. Translation: CASSILGAALGTQYF.

This clonotype was recorded at least ten times. The V and J genes are TRBV7-6 and TRBJ2-3; D possibly uses TRBD1 or TRBD2 (6 bases each). The V and J ends lost 5 bases and 2 bases respectively, with 17 bases between them. The germline gives CDR1 SGHVS, CDR2 FNYEAQ. CDR3 length equals 16 residues. DNA of the CDR3: TGTGCCAGCAGCCTTGGGGGGCGGGGACCCACAGATACGCAGTATTTT. This gives the protein CASSLGGRGPTDTQYF.

V and J are TRBV27 and TRBJ1-1, with 8 bases that match TRBD1. CDR3 length: 13 amino acids. From germline, CDR1 is MNHEY and CDR2 SMNVEV (reference sequence). Trimming removed 7 bases from V and 5 bases from J; junction bases left unmatched: 6. This CDR3 reads CASKDRVRTEAFF. The CDR3 DNA sequence: TGTGCCAGCAAGGACAGGGTCCGGACTGAAGCTTTCTTT.